These T cell receptor beta chains were read from a single sample in a study of shared clonotypes between healthy human individuals. Profiled with immunoSEQ multiplex PCR; TCRdb holds only in-frame clones, not every one. Of about 2.1 million clones in the sample, 85% to 95% are singletons; the top ten hold more than 1.5%. Sample: naive CD8+ T cells from PBMCs. All receptors come from a man in his late teens or twenties in good health. Some clones in this sample may be carry-over from other donors' samples. Each CDR3 is given with its conserved first and last residue. A D gene is named only where the DNA matches it firmly. Rows give clone size only sometimes, using once, few, many, or a class for an expanded clone.

abundance | d_gene | j_gene | v_gene | CDR3nt | CDR3aa
- | TRBD2 | TRBJ2-7 | TRBV18 | TGTGCCAGCTCACCCACGACTAGCGGGTCCTACGAGCAGTACTTC | CASSPTTSGSYEQYF
- | TRBD2 | TRBJ2-2 | TRBV28 | TGTGCCAGCAGTCCCTCTTTGGGACTAGCGGGAGTACGTGACTCCGGGGAGCTGTTTTTT | CASSPSLGLAGVRDSGELFF
- | TRBD2 | TRBJ2-1 | TRBV27 | TGTGCCAGCACCTCTGGGGCTAGCGGGAGGGGTGAGCAGTTCTTC | CASTSGASGRGEQFF
- | - | TRBJ1-2 | TRBV4-3 | TGCGCCAGCAGCCAAGCCTCACCGGCCGCTTATGGCTACACCTTC | CASSQASPAAYGYTF
few | - | TRBJ1-5 | TRBV4-2 | TGTGCCAGCAGCCAAGGGAAAGGCAATCAGCCCCAGCATTTT | CASSQGKGNQPQHF
- | TRBD1 | TRBJ1-3 | TRBV7-9 | TGTGCCACCCCGGACAGGGCTCTCCTACAATTCTCTGGAAACACCATATATTTT | CATPDRALLQFSGNTIYF
- | - | TRBJ1-4 | TRBV7-8 | TGTGCCAGCAGGAAACGGGCCTCCGAAAAACTGTTTTTT | CASRKRASEKLFF
- | - | TRBJ1-5 | TRBV5-5 | TGTGCCAGCAGCTGGGCGGTCTCCCGCAATCAGCCCCAGCATTTT | CASSWAVSRNQPQHF
- | - | TRBJ2-5 | TRBV27 | TGTGCCAGCAGTTTCAACGACCAAGAGACCCAGTACTTC | CASSFNDQETQYF
- | - | TRBJ2-2 | TRBV4-1 | TGCGCCAGCAGCCAAGAAGTTAAGCGGGTAGCGAACACCGGGGAGCTGTTTTTT | CASSQEVKRVANTGELFF
- | - | TRBJ2-7 | TRBV20-1 | TGCAGTGCTAGTCTCTACGAGCAGTACTTC | CSASLYEQYF
- | TRBD1 | TRBJ1-2 | TRBV15 | TGTGCCACCAGCAGAGGCACAGGACAGGGGGCCAGCAACTATGGCTACACCTTC | CATSRGTGQGASNYGYTF
- | TRBD1 | TRBJ2-1 | TRBV5-1 | TGCGCCAGCAGCAAAGGGACAGGGGGTATCTACAATGAGCAGTTCTTC | CASSKGTGGIYNEQFF
- | - | TRBJ2-4 | TRBV6-5 | TGTGCCAGCAGTTCCGGGCCTCGCGAGTACTTC | CASSSGPREYF
- | TRBD1 | TRBJ2-7 | TRBV4-3 | TGCGCCAGCAGCCAAGTTGGGACAGGGGTCGAGCAGTACTTC | CASSQVGTGVEQYF
- | - | TRBJ2-2 | TRBV27 | TGTGCCAGCCTAAAGCAATTCACCGGGGAGCTGTTTTTT | CASLKQFTGELFF
- | - | TRBJ1-3 | TRBV30 | TGTGCCTGGAGTGTGGGCAGGAGCTCTGGAAACACCATATATTTT | CAWSVGRSSGNTIYF
- | - | TRBJ2-7 | TRBV10-2 | TGCGCCAGCAGTGAACGAAGGCCAGAGCAGTACTTC | CASSERRPEQYF
- | TRBD1 | TRBJ2-3 | TRBV7-6 | TGTGCCAGCAGCCCGGACAGGGTTGGAGATACGCAGTATTTT | CASSPDRVGDTQYF